A single sample is the source of the 5 T cell receptor beta chains below, sequenced in a study of CD8 T cells in Susac syndrome (dated 2019 in TCRdb). The library relied on the immunoSEQ multiplex PCR assay. RNA was extracted using the RNeasy kit, and about 0.45 to 1 ug of the RNA was reverse transcribed with random hexamers. TCRdb passed the public sequencing reads through fastp at Q25 and MiXCR, retaining productive beta sequences. Identical CDR3 protein sequences are pooled into one entry, listed with their most common genes and DNA. The sample table contains 180,000 or so distinct CDR3 sequences; only one count was recorded for 90% to 95% of them. 0.1% of the sample comes from the top ten. The sample taken for sequencing was CD4+ T cells from PBMCs. The origin of the receptors is a human donor in good health.

The rearrangement links TRBV12-2 to TRBJ1-5. TRBV12-2 is shown as a pseudogene. This CDR3 has 17 residues. DNA of the CDR3: TGTGCAAGTCGCACCCTACGGCAGGGAGGGAGCAATCAGCCCCAGCATTTT. Its protein product is CASRTLRQGGSNQPQHF.

J is TRBJ1-4 and V is TRBV28; D gene uncertain. Germline CDR1 is MDHEN and CDR2 is SYDVKM. This CDR3 spans 13 amino acids. The germline V and J ends were trimmed by 4 bases and 0 bases, with 3 bases remaining between them. The CDR3 sequence: CASSSTTNEKLFF. The CDR3 DNA follows: TGTGCCAGCAGTTCGACAACTAATGAAAAACTGTTTTTT.

The chain combines TRBV7-9 with TRBJ1-2; TRBD1 matches at 7 bases. CDR1 SEHNR and CDR2 FQNEAQ come from the germline V gene (reference sequence). V trimming: 6 bases; J trimming: 2 bases; junction bases outside the gene matches: 6. The CDR3 runs to 14 residues. The CDR3 sequence: CASSRDSQNYGYTF. The DNA of the CDR3 is TGTGCCAGCAGTAGGGACAGCCAAAACTATGGCTACACCTTC.

V is TRBV27 and J is TRBJ1-1; 10 bases agree with TRBD1. This CDR3 has 20 amino acids. Unmatched junction bases numbered 18, after V lost 5 bases and J lost 0 bases. Germline V gene lookup returns CDR1 MNHEY and CDR2 SMNVEV (reference sequence). CDR3 sequence: CASSPLARLTGGYLNTEAFF. CDR3 in DNA: TGTGCCAGCAGTCCCTTAGCCCGACTGACAGGGGGCTATCTGAACACTGAAGCTTTCTTT.

V is TRBV6-5 and J is TRBJ2-7; 8 bases are a match to TRBD2. The V segment lost 3 bases and the J segment 6 bases; nucleotides outside the gene matches: 4. Germline lookup yields CDR1 MNHEY and CDR2 SVGAGI. CDR3 length: 13 residues. CDR3 protein: CASSYALAGEQYV. The CDR3 DNA is TGTGCCAGCAGTTATGCTCTAGCGGGCGAGCAGTACGTC.